Detailed here is one T cell receptor beta chain. Antigen: not known. A much larger clone sits a single nucleotide away, making a read error possible. Primers used in a second PCR of roughly 7 to 12 cycles were a sample-barcoded 5' primer and a J-beta primer mix. Every cDNA molecule bore a tag from a template-switch adaptor containing 12 random nucleotides. Each CDR3 protein gets one entry after TCRdb re-called the 5' RACE reads with MiXCR. The sample records just over 1 million distinct CDR3 sequences, 35% to 50% being singletons. The data originate from a study of blood T cells in healthy people across ages. Trimming took 2 bases from V and 7 from J, leaving 20 bases between them. This CDR3 contains 16 residues. The germline gives CDR1 KGHDR, CDR2 SFDVKD. Study-wide results and limits: Among long-lived donors, naive CD4+ cells were more numerous and diversity higher than in aged donors.

The chain uses TRBV24-1 and TRBJ2-7; either TRBD1 or TRBD2 may fit D (5 bases each). The clonotype originates from a woman aged 60-75 years in good health. Sequenced sample: blood. CDR3 sequence reads: CATSDSGPSSYNEQYF. The CDR3 DNA sequence: TGTGCCACCAGTGATTCGGGGCCTAGCTCCTACAATGAGCAGTACTTC.